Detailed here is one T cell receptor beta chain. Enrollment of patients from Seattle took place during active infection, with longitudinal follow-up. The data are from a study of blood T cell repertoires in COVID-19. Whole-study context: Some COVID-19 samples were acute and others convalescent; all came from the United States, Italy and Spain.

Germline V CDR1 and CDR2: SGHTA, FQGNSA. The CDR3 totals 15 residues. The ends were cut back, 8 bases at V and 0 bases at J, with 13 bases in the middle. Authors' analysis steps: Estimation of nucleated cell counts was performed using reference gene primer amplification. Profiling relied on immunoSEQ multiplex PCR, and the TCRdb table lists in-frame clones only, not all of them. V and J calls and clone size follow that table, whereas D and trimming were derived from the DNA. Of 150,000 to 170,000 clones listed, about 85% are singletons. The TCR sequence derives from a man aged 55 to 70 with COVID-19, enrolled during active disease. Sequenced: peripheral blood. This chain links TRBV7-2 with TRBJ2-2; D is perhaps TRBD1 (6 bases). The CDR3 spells CASRPGGANTGELFF. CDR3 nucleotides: TGTGCCAGCCGACCTGGGGGCGCGAACACCGGGGAGCTGTTTTTT. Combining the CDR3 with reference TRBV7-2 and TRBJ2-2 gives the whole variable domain GAGVSQSPSNKVTEKGKDVELRCDPISGHTALYWYRQSLGQGLEFLIYFQGNSAPDKSGLPSDRFSAERTGGSVSTLTIQRTQQEDSAVYLCASRPGGANTGELFFGEGSRLTVL.